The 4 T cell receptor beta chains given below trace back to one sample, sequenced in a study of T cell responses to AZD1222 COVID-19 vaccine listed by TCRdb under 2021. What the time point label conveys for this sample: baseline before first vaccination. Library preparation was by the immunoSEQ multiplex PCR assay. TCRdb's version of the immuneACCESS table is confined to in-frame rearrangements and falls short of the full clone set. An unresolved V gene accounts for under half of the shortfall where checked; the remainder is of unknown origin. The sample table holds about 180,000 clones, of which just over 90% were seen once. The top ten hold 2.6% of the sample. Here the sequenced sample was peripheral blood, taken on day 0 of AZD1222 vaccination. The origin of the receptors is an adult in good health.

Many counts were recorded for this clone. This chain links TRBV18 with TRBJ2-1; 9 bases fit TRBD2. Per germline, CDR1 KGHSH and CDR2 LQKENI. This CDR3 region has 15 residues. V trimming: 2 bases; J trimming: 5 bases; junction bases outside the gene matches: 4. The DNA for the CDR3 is TGTGCCAGCTCACCAACGGCGGGAGGGAACAATGAGCAGTTCTTC. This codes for CASSPTAGGNNEQFF.

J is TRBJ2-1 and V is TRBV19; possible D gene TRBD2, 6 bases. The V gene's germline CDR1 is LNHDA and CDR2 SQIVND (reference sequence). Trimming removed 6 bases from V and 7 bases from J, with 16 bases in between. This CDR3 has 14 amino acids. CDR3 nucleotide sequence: TGTGCCAGTAGCAAGATAGGGACTCTTAATGAGCAGTTCTTC. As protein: CASSKIGTLNEQFF. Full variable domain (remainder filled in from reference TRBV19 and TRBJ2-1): DGGITQSPKYLFRKEGQNVTLSCEQNLNHDAMYWYRQDPGQGLRLIYYSQIVNDFQKGDIAEGYSVSREKKESFPLTVTSAQKNPTAFYLCASSKIGTLNEQFFGPGTRLTVL.

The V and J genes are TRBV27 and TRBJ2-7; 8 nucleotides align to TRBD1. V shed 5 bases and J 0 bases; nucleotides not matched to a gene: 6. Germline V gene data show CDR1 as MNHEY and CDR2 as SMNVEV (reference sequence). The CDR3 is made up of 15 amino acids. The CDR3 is CASSLDRGGSYEQYF. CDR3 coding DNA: TGTGCCAGCAGTCTCGACAGGGGTGGCTCCTACGAGCAGTACTTC.

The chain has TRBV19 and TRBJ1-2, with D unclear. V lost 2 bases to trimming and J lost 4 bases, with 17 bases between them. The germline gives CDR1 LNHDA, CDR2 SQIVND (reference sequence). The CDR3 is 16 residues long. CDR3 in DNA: TGTGCCAGTAGTATACTCAACCCCGGCCTGATCTATGGCTACACCTTC. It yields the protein CASSILNPGLIYGYTF. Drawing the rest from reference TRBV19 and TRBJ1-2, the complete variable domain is DGGITQSPKYLFRKEGQNVTLSCEQNLNHDAMYWYRQDPGQGLRLIYYSQIVNDFQKGDIAEGYSVSREKKESFPLTVTSAQKNPTAFYLCASSILNPGLIYGYTFGSGTRLTVV.